Below are 9 T cell receptor beta chains sequenced from a single sample in a study of blood T cells in healthy people across ages. Combining a sample-barcoded 5' primer with a J-beta primer mix, a second PCR ran for about 7 to 11 cycles. TCRdb called the 5' RACE reads again in MiXCR, with one record for every CDR3 protein. The repertoire holds 650,000 to 700,000 distinct CDR3 sequences, with about 50% as singletons. Sequencing was done on a sample of blood. These receptors all come from a woman of 80 years or more in good health.

This clonotype was seen repeatedly, ten times or more. The chain employs TRBV6-6 and TRBJ2-1, with TRBD1 matching over 8 bases. The CDR3 is 16 residues long. CDR1 MNHNY and CDR2 SVGAGI come from the germline V gene (reference sequence). The J segment lost 6 bases and the V segment lost 6 bases, leaving 13 bases of the junction unmatched. DNA for the CDR3: TGTGCCAGCAGGCAATACCGACAGGGGATTGGCAATGAGCAGTTCTTC. Translated, it gives CASRQYRQGIGNEQFF.

A note on this clonotype: Possible read error: a much larger clone is one base away. The chain joins TRBV20-1 to TRBJ2-3; 7 bases agree with TRBD2. The germline gives CDR1 DFQATT, CDR2 SNEGSKA (reference sequence). The CDR3 is 13 residues long. The CDR3 loop reads CSRLAAHTDTQYF. The CDR3 nucleotides read TGCAGCAGGCTAGCGGCCCACACAGATACGCAGTATTTT.

The chain recombines TRBV20-1 with TRBJ2-3; 8 bases map to TRBD1. The junction had 3 bases not matched to a gene; V was cut back by 3 bases and J by 4 bases. The CDR3 extends over 13 amino acids. The germline V gene has CDR1 DFQATT and CDR2 SNEGSKA (reference sequence). Written as DNA, the CDR3 is TGCAGTGCTAGGGTACAGGGGGCAGATACGCAGTATTTT. Protein product: CSARVQGADTQYF.

Many counts were recorded for this clonotype. A read error may be the cause here, since a much bigger clone is one base away. V gene TRBV7-8 combines with J gene TRBJ2-7; 8 nucleotides agree with TRBD1. The CDR3 is 14 amino acids. Germline values: CDR1 SGHVS, CDR2 FQNEAQ. V lost 5 bases to trimming and J lost 7 bases; unmatched junction nucleotides: 10. CDR3 in amino acids: CASSPRTGINEQYF. CDR3 nucleotides: TGTGCCAGCAGCCCCCGGACAGGGATCAATGAGCAGTACTTC.

V is TRBV12-3 or TRBV12-4 and J is TRBJ1-5; no clear D. V was shortened by 11 bases and J by 0 bases, with 11 bases between the two germline ends. The CDR3 extends over 13 amino acids. For the CDR3, the DNA is TGTGCCGGCACCCTTTATAGCAATCAGCCCCAGCATTTT. Its translation: CAGTLYSNQPQHF.

The gene calls are TRBV20-1 and TRBJ2-7, with D maybe TRBD2 (5 bases). The ends were cut back, 5 bases at V and 2 bases at J, with 19 bases in the middle. Germline loops: CDR1 DFQATT, CDR2 SNEGSKA (reference sequence). This CDR3 comprises 15 residues. The CDR3 is CSAPKEGSGAYEQYF. DNA for the CDR3: TGCAGTGCTCCGAAAGAAGGGAGCGGAGCCTACGAGCAGTACTTC.

This chain connects TRBV29-1 to TRBJ2-1; D ambiguous. The DNA end is a closer match to TRBJ2-7, so the J assignment may be wrong. In germline, CDR1 is SQVTM, CDR2 ANQGSEA. This CDR3 is 15 amino acids long. This CDR3 is CSVEATKSSYNEQYF. As DNA, the CDR3 is TGCAGCGTTGAGGCTACCAAGAGCTCCTACAATGAGCAGTACTTC.

Regarding this clonotype: With a much larger clone just one base away, this may be a read error. The chain employs TRBV20-1 and TRBJ2-5; possible D gene TRBD1, 5 bases. The germline V gene encodes CDR1 DFQATT and CDR2 SNEGSKA (reference sequence). The CDR3 runs 12 residues. The germline V and J ends were trimmed by 5 bases and 5 bases, with 12 bases remaining between them. CDR3 in amino acids: CSALSGSETQYF. CDR3 bases: TGCAGTGCTTTATCAGGGTCCGAGACCCAGTACTTC.

This chain links TRBV7-3 with TRBJ2-3, with a possible D match to TRBD1 (7 bases). The germline V gene has CDR1 SGHTA and CDR2 FQGTGA. Trimming took 6 bases from V and 5 from J, leaving 12 bases between them. The CDR3 loop spans 13 amino acids. The CDR3 loop reads CASSGQGGDTQYF. CDR3 in DNA: TGTGCCAGCAGTGGGCAGGGGGGAGATACGCAGTATTTT.